The present T cell receptor beta chain was sequenced within a study of radiation and T cells in renal cell carcinoma. The germline V and J ends were trimmed by 0 bases and 5 bases, with 14 bases remaining between them. CDR1 SGDLS and CDR2 YYNGEE come from the germline V gene. The length of the CDR3 is 15 residues. This sample's time point: baseline pretreatment blood. The treatment was: 15 Gy SBRT to primary tumor, nephrectomy 4 weeks later. The repertoire was sequenced with immunoSEQ multiplex PCR; TCRdb's copy has only in-frame clones and lacks some. The sample carries approximately 140,000 clones, 88% recorded once. The study, taken as a whole, reports: Top tumor clonotypes rose in blood 2 weeks post-radiation, then contracted.

With regard to this clone: The antigen is not known.

The specimen comprised blood, sampled from a patient whose treatment included radiotherapy and nephrectomy. The TCR was taken from a woman aged 70-85 years with renal cell carcinoma. The rearrangement links TRBV9 to TRBJ2-5, with D maybe TRBD1 (5 bases). The CDR3 is CASSVAEGVLETQYF. The CDR3 DNA reads as TGTGCCAGCAGCGTAGCTGAAGGGGTGTTGGAGACCCAGTACTTC.